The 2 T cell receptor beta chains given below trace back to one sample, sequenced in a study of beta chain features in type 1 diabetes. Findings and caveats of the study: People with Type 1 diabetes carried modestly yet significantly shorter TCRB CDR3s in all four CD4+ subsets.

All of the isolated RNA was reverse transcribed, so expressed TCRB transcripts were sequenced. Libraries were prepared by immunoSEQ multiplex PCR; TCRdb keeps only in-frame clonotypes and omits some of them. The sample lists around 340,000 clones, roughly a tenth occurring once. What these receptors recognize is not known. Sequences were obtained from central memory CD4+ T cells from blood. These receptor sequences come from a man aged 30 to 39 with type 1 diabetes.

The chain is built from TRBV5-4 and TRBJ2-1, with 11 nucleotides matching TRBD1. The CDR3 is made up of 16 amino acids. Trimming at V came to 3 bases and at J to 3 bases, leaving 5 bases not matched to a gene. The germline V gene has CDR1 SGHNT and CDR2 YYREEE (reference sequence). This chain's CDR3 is CASSSGGTGGYNEQFF. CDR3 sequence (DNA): TGTGCCAGCAGCTCCGGGGGGACAGGGGGCTACAATGAGCAGTTCTTC.

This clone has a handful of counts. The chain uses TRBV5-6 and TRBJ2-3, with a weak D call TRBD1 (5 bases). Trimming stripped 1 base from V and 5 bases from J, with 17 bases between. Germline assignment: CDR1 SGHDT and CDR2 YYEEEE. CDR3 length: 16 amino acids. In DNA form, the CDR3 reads TGTGCCAGCAGCTTGTTACAGGCCATCGAAGTAGATACGCAGTATTTT. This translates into CASSLLQAIEVDTQYF.